This is a list of T cell receptor beta chains from one sample in a study of blood T cell repertoires in COVID-19. Clones were read by immunoSEQ multiplex PCR, and TCRdb kept only the in-frame ones, dropping some. The profile shows approximately 70,000 clones, 87% of them singletons. The source material was peripheral blood. The source is a woman between 50 and 59 years old with COVID-19, enrolled during active disease. The CDR3 runs from the conserved cysteine through the conserved F or W. The order of the fields is J gene, clone size, D gene, V gene, CDR3 DNA, CDR3 protein. The D gene is left open where the match is weak. Only part of the rows carry a size: once, few, many, or a class if the clone is expanded.

>TRBJ2-2|once|-|TRBV5-4
TGTGCCAGCAGCTCGTCAGACCTCGGGACCGGGGAGCTGTTTTTT
CASSSSDLGTGELFF
>TRBJ2-3|-|TRBD2|TRBV2
TGTGCCAGCCAGCAGCGGGAGGGCCTAGGAACGCAGTATTTT
CASQQREGLGTQYF
>TRBJ2-3|-|TRBD1|TRBV7-3
TGTGCCAGCAGCCCGACAGGGAGCACAGATACGCAGTATTTT
CASSPTGSTDTQYF
>TRBJ1-1|-|TRBD1|TRBV18
TGTGCCAGCTCACCCTACAATGGACAGGGCGAAGCTTTCTTT
CASSPYNGQGEAFF
>TRBJ2-1|-|TRBD2|TRBV9
TGTGCCAGCAGCAACGGACTAGCGGGCTATGAGCAGTTCTTC
CASSNGLAGYEQFF
>TRBJ1-4|-|-|TRBV28
TGTGCCAGCAGTTCCTCCCTGGAAAAACTGTTTTTT
CASSSSLEKLFF
>TRBJ1-3|-|-|TRBV5-5
TGTGCCAGCAGCCCGACAGCCTTCAATCCCTCTGGAAACACCATATATTTT
CASSPTAFNPSGNTIYF
>TRBJ1-2|-|TRBD1|TRBV28
TGTGCCAGCAGTTTCTCGGGACAGGGGGCGGCTGGCTACACCTTC
CASSFSGQGAAGYTF
>TRBJ2-2|-|TRBD1|TRBV10-3
TGTGCCATCAGTGAGCCGGACAGGGGGAAGGGCGGGGAGCTGTTTTTT
CAISEPDRGKGGELFF
>TRBJ1-2|-|-|TRBV29-1
TGCAGCTCGTGGGTTCAAACCGACAGGATCTATGGCTACACCTTC
CSSWVQTDRIYGYTF
>TRBJ1-5|once|TRBD1|TRBV19
TGTGCCAGCTCGACAGGGGGCAATCAGCCCCAGCATTTT
CASSTGGNQPQHF
>TRBJ2-3|-|TRBD2|TRBV28
TGTGCCAGCAGTTTGGGGATAGGCGGGAGGGGAGATACGCAGTATTTT
CASSLGIGGRGDTQYF
>TRBJ2-5|-|-|TRBV19
TGTGCCAGTAGTCCCCTCAGGGGAAACAAAGAGACCCAGTACTTC
CASSPLRGNKETQYF
>TRBJ2-7|-|-|TRBV10-3
TGTGCCATCAGTGGCCGGGGTCAATCCTACGAGCAGTACTTC
CAISGRGQSYEQYF
>TRBJ2-2|-|TRBD2|TRBV7-9
TGTGCCAGCAGCTTAGGACCTGGAGGGAGGGCCCGGACCGGGGAGCTGTTTTTT
CASSLGPGGRARTGELFF
>TRBJ2-4|-|-|TRBV7-2
TGTGCCAGCAGCATCTTAAGCTCTCCCGCGGCAAACATTCAGTACTTC
CASSILSSPAANIQYF
>TRBJ2-1|-|-|TRBV9
TGTGCCAGCAGCTCCCGGGACTTCAATGAGCAGTTCTTC
CASSSRDFNEQFF
>TRBJ2-5|-|-|TRBV28
TGTGCCAGCAGTTTTGTGACACCGAGAAGGGAGACCCAGTACTTC
CASSFVTPRRETQYF
>TRBJ2-1|-|-|TRBV6-5
TGTGCCAGCAAGATGAGGAGCGGGCGCTACAATGAGCAGTTCTTC
CASKMRSGRYNEQFF
>TRBJ1-1|once|-|TRBV29-1
TGCAGCGTAGACAGGAGTCACACTGAAGCTTTCTTT
CSVDRSHTEAFF
>TRBJ2-3|-|-|TRBV20-1
TGCAGTGCTAGTTCCAGGGGCTACACAGATACGCAGTATTTT
CSASSRGYTDTQYF
>TRBJ2-7|-|TRBD2|TRBV9
TGTGCCAGCTCTTCCCCCATCGGGGGGTCTACCGCCTACGAGCAGTACTTC
CASSSPIGGSTAYEQYF
>TRBJ2-2|few|-|TRBV19
TGTGCCAGTAGTATCGGGGGAACAGCGAACACCGGGGAGCTGTTTTTT
CASSIGGTANTGELFF
>TRBJ2-1|-|TRBD2|TRBV10-2
TGCGCCAGCAGTGTTAGCGGGAGGCTCTGGGGGAATGAGCAGTTCTTC
CASSVSGRLWGNEQFF
>TRBJ2-7|many|-|TRBV7-6
TGTGCCAGCAGCCCGACAGGAGGTGAGCAGTACTTC
CASSPTGGEQYF
>TRBJ1-1|-|-|TRBV18
TGTGCCAGCTCACCACGGGGGGGCAACACTGAAGCTTTCTTT
CASSPRGGNTEAFF
>TRBJ2-7|-|TRBD2|TRBV27
TGTGCCAGCAGTTTCCTTAAGGTCGCAGCGGGGCCCTACGAGCAGTACTTC
CASSFLKVAAGPYEQYF
>TRBJ1-2|-|TRBD1|TRBV18
TGTGCCAGCTCACCAGGACAGGCCTATGGCTACACCTTC
CASSPGQAYGYTF
>TRBJ2-7|-|-|TRBV11-3
TGTGCCAGCAGCTTAGACCCGGGATTGAGAGAGCAGTACTTC
CASSLDPGLREQYF
>TRBJ2-4|-|-|TRBV20-1
TGCAGTGCTAGAGAAGAAAGAGATCAGTACTTC
CSAREERDQYF
>TRBJ1-6|-|-|TRBV6-5
TGTGCCAGCAGTTACCGGAGATCACCCCTCCACTTT
CASSYRRSPLHF
>TRBJ2-7|-|TRBD2|TRBV3-1/TRBV3-2
TGTGCCAGCAGCCGGACTAGCTGGAGGGACGAGCAGTACTTC
CASSRTSWRDEQYF
>TRBJ2-5|few|-|TRBV27
TGTGCCAGCAGTGTAAACCAAGAGACCCAGTACTTC
CASSVNQETQYF
>TRBJ2-2|-|-|TRBV13
TGTGCCAGCAGCTTGTGGCTCACCGGGGAGCTGTTTTTT
CASSLWLTGELFF
>TRBJ2-2|few|-|TRBV7-9
TGTGCCAGCTGGAATGGCGGCACCGGGGAGCTGTTTTTT
CASWNGGTGELFF
>TRBJ2-7|-|-|TRBV27
TGTGCCAGCAGGACACAGGGAGACGAGCAGTACTTC
CASRTQGDEQYF
>TRBJ2-5|-|TRBD2|TRBV7-2
TGTGCCAGCAGCTCACCGGGACTAGCGGGAGAGGAGACCCAGTACTTC
CASSSPGLAGEETQYF
>TRBJ2-7|-|TRBD1|TRBV9
TGTGCCAGCAGCCCCAAAGGACAGGGAAGAGCCGAGCAGTACTTC
CASSPKGQGRAEQYF
>TRBJ1-2|once|-|TRBV6-1
TGTGCCAGCAGTGAACAGTATGGCTACACCTTC
CASSEQYGYTF
>TRBJ2-7|-|TRBD1|TRBV28
TGTGCCAGCAACGACGGACAGGCAAACGTTCCCCGTAAAAACTACGAGCAGTACTTC
CASNDGQANVPRKNYEQYF
>TRBJ2-3|-|TRBD2|TRBV9
TGTGCCAGCAGCCCCCCCGGGGTAAGCGGGAGAGCGGTAGCGCAGTATTTT
CASSPPGVSGRAVAQYF
>TRBJ2-5|once|-|TRBV11-3
TGTGCCAGCAGCTCGACGTCAGGGTCAGGGGAGACCCAGTACTTC
CASSSTSGSGETQYF
>TRBJ1-1|-|-|TRBV13
TGTGCCAGCAGCCGCGGAGGGTCGGACACTGAAGCTTTCTTT
CASSRGGSDTEAFF
>TRBJ2-7|-|-|TRBV6-5
TGTGCCAGCAGTTACGGCACTAACTACGAGCAGTACTTC
CASSYGTNYEQYF
>TRBJ1-3|-|-|TRBV6-6
TGTGCCAGCAACGGGGAGGGAAACACCATATATTTT
CASNGEGNTIYF
>TRBJ2-3|-|-|TRBV3-1/TRBV3-2
TGTGCCAGCAGCCAGAGCGGCAACGTGGGTCTTTTT
CASSQSGNVGLF
>TRBJ2-1|-|TRBD2|TRBV11-2
TGTGCCAGCAGCTCACTAGCGGGGCGAGGGGGGCAGTTCTTC
CASSSLAGRGGQFF
>TRBJ1-3|-|-|TRBV6-5
TGTGCCAGCAACGATCCTAGATTCTCTGGAAACACCATATATTTT
CASNDPRFSGNTIYF
>TRBJ1-1|-|-|TRBV30
TGTGCCTCCCAGGGGAGGAACACTGAAGCTTTCTTT
CASQGRNTEAFF
>TRBJ2-5|-|TRBD1|TRBV5-1
TGCGCCAGCAGCTTGGGAGGGGGCTGGGAGACCCAGTACTTC
CASSLGGGWETQYF
>TRBJ2-2|-|TRBD1|TRBV24-1
TGTGCCTCCAGCAGGGGGACCGGGGAGCTGTTTTTT
CASSRGTGELFF
>TRBJ2-3|-|TRBD2|TRBV10-3
TGTGCCATCGGGGGGGGTGGCACAGATACGCAGTATTTT
CAIGGGGTDTQYF
>TRBJ2-1|-|TRBD2|TRBV7-3
TGTGCCAGCAGCCGGACTAGCGGGAGTATGTACAATGAGCAGTTCTTC
CASSRTSGSMYNEQFF